Listed below are T cell receptor beta chains from one sample, sequenced in a study of T cells in Graves' hyperthyroidism and ophthalmopathy. TCRdb analysed the multiplex PCR reads with MiXCR anew, one entry per CDR3 protein. The sample lists a few hundred thousand distinct CDR3 sequences; about a sixth were seen once. The sequencing sample was made of blood. All receptors come from a woman between 18 and 30 years old with Graves' hyperthyroidism. The CDR3 runs from the conserved cysteine through the conserved F or W. A D gene is named only where the DNA matches it firmly. Clone size is given for some rows only: seen once, a few or many times, or a class if the clone is expanded.

J gene	clone size	V gene	D gene	CDR3 protein	CDR3 DNA
TRBJ1-2	many	TRBV6-1	.	CASSPLGKGGQSGYTF	TGTGCCAGCAGTCCCCTTGGGAAGGGAGGGCAGTCTGGCTACACCTTC
TRBJ1-6	many	TRBV20-1	.	CSASTVRHSPLHF	TGCAGTGCTAGTACGGTCAGGCATTCACCCCTCCACTTT
TRBJ2-3	few	TRBV20-1	TRBD2	CSARVSGGLSDTQYF	TGCAGTGCTAGGGTTAGCGGGGGGCTGTCAGATACGCAGTATTTT
TRBJ2-7	many	TRBV7-2	.	CASSTYYEQYF	TGTGCCAGCAGCACGTACTACGAGCAGTACTTC
TRBJ2-7	.	TRBV29-1	TRBD2	CSVPVWSGGSYEQYF	TGCAGCGTCCCAGTCTGGTCCGGGGGGTCCTACGAGCAGTACTTC
TRBJ2-3	many	TRBV10-3	.	CATYGGGTDTQYF	TGTGCCACCTATGGCGGGGGCACAGATACGCAGTATTTT
TRBJ1-2	few	TRBV27	.	CASSLSPGANYGYTF	TGTGCCAGCAGTTTATCGCCGGGGGCTAACTATGGCTACACCTTC
TRBJ2-2	few	TRBV19	.	CASKGDAAGELFF	TGTGCCAGTAAAGGGGACGCGGCCGGGGAGCTGTTTTTT
TRBJ2-5	many	TRBV30	.	CAWSVFVGPGETQYF	TGTGCCTGGAGTGTGTTCGTGGGCCCTGGGGAGACCCAGTACTTC
TRBJ1-5	many	TRBV20-1	.	CSVGRRNQPQHF	TGCAGTGTTGGGAGACGCAATCAGCCCCAGCATTTT
TRBJ2-1	.	TRBV6-2/TRBV6-3	TRBD2	CASSRHSRIAGSYNEQFF	TGTGCCAGCAGTCGTCACTCCCGGATAGCGGGGTCCTACAATGAGCAGTTCTTC
TRBJ2-7	many	TRBV6-2/TRBV6-3	.	CATRGGYEQYF	TGTGCCACCCGGGGAGGCTACGAGCAGTACTTC
TRBJ2-7	many	TRBV3-1	.	CASSQVGTQLHEQYF	TGTGCCAGCAGCCAAGTGGGGACCCAGCTCCACGAGCAGTACTTC
TRBJ2-5	many	TRBV7-9	TRBD1	CASSLRQGETQYF	TGTGCCAGCAGCTTAAGACAGGGGGAGACCCAGTACTTC
TRBJ1-2	many	TRBV6-1	.	CASSYLRGYTF	TGTGCCAGCAGTTACCTCAGGGGCTACACCTTC
TRBJ2-1	many	TRBV11-2	.	CASSLLPGAAAYNEQFF	TGTGCCAGCAGCTTACTGCCGGGAGCTGCGGCCTACAATGAGCAGTTCTTC
TRBJ1-2	many	TRBV27	TRBD1	CASSSLRGGWYGYTF	TGTGCCAGCAGTTCGCTTCGAGGGGGCTGGTATGGCTACACCTTC
TRBJ2-7	few	TRBV5-1	.	CASSLGGGSVLYEQYF	TGCGCCAGCAGCTTGGGGGGGGGCAGCGTCCTCTACGAGCAGTACTTC
TRBJ1-6	few	TRBV6-1	.	CASKSAGDNSPLHF	TGTGCCAGCAAGTCCGCAGGAGATAATTCACCCCTCCACTTT
TRBJ1-1	many	TRBV5-1	.	CASSFGTDTEAFF	TGCGCCAGCAGCTTCGGGACGGACACTGAAGCTTTCTTT
TRBJ2-7	many	TRBV20-1	TRBD2	CSASLAGYEQYF	TGCAGTGCTAGCCTAGCGGGATACGAGCAGTACTTC
TRBJ1-6	many	TRBV27	TRBD1	CASSATGARGSPLHF	TGTGCCAGCAGCGCAACAGGGGCCCGAGGGTCACCCCTCCACTTT
TRBJ1-1	many	TRBV12-5	TRBD1	CASGLRQGRGAEAFF	TGTGCTAGTGGTTTACGACAGGGGAGAGGGGCTGAAGCTTTCTTT
TRBJ2-7	many	TRBV6-1	TRBD1	CASIRDRDEEQYF	TGTGCCAGCATTCGGGACAGGGACGAGGAGCAGTACTTC
TRBJ2-2	.	TRBV7-2	.	CASSLRTTGDTGELFF	TGCGCCAGCAGCTTAAGGACTACAGGGGACACCGGGGAGCTGTTTTTT
TRBJ1-6	.	TRBV5-4	TRBD1	CASSLSLGTDSPLHF	TGTGCCAGCAGCTTGAGCCTTGGGACAGATTCACCCCTCCACTTT
TRBJ2-1	many	TRBV3-1	.	CASSTTGTQYNEQFF	TGTGCCAGCAGCACGACCGGGACACAGTACAATGAGCAGTTCTTC
TRBJ2-1	many	TRBV4-2	.	CASSQDTGFNEQFF	TGTGCCAGCAGCCAAGACACAGGGTTCAATGAGCAGTTCTTC
TRBJ1-2	many	TRBV10-3	.	CAIRDLEGTYGYTF	TGTGCCATCAGGGATCTGGAGGGTACCTATGGCTACACCTTC
TRBJ1-1	once	TRBV28	.	CASALFLGRGTEAFF	TGTGCCAGCGCCCTTTTTTTAGGGAGGGGCACTGAAGCTTTCTTT
TRBJ2-3	many	TRBV27	.	CASSFPRADTQYF	TGTGCCAGCAGTTTCCCCAGGGCAGATACGCAGTATTTT
TRBJ1-2	many	TRBV4-1	TRBD1	CASSQERGREGYTF	TGCGCCAGCAGCCAAGAAAGGGGGCGAGAGGGCTACACCTTC
TRBJ1-2	many	TRBV12-3/TRBV12-4	TRBD1	CASSLRGRVDGYTF	TGTGCCAGCAGCCTCAGGGGGCGCGTTGATGGCTACACCTTC
TRBJ2-1	few	TRBV6-2/TRBV6-3	.	CASSYSRGNEQFF	TGTGCCAGCAGTTACTCGAGGGGAAATGAGCAGTTCTTC